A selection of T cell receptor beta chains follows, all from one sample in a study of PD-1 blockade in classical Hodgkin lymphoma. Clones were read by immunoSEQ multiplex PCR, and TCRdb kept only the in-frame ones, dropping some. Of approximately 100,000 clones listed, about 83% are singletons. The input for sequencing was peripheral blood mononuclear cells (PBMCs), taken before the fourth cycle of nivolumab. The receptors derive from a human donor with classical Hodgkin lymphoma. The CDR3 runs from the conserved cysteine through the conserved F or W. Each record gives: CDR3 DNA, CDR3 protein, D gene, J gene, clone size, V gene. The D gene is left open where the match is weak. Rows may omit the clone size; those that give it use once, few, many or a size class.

TGTGCCAGCAGCTACGAAACCACCGGGGAGCTGTTTTTT,CASSYETTGELFF,-,TRBJ2-2,-,TRBV11-2
TGTGCCAGCGTCGGGAGTACAGGGGGGGGAGAGACCCAGTACTTC,CASVGSTGGGETQYF,-,TRBJ2-5,-,TRBV6-5
TGTGCCAGCAGTCCCCGGGAAGGTTGGGACTATGGCTACACCTTC,CASSPREGWDYGYTF,-,TRBJ1-2,few,TRBV6-4
TGTGCCAGCAGCTTAGTTTCGGGCGGGGCCCAGGTCTACGAGCAGTACTTC,CASSLVSGGAQVYEQYF,-,TRBJ2-7,-,TRBV7-6
TGTGCCAGCAGCCCTAGTGGGACCTTGAACACCGGGGAGCTGTTTTTT,CASSPSGTLNTGELFF,-,TRBJ2-2,-,TRBV7-2
TGTGCCAGCGTAGACAGGGGGGATTACGAGCAGTACTTC,CASVDRGDYEQYF,TRBD1,TRBJ2-7,-,TRBV28
TGTGCCAGCAGCTTTCAGGGCGGAGGTTCAGAGACCCAGTACTTC,CASSFQGGGSETQYF,-,TRBJ2-5,-,TRBV7-2
TGTGCCAGCAGCTTAGGTCCGACTAGCGGGAAAGAGACCCAGTACTTC,CASSLGPTSGKETQYF,TRBD2,TRBJ2-5,-,TRBV7-6
TGTGCCAGTAGCCGACAGGGCATAACCACCGGGGAGCTGTTTTTT,CASSRQGITTGELFF,TRBD1,TRBJ2-2,-,TRBV19
TGTGCCTGGAGTTCAGGTGGCGAGCAGTACTTC,CAWSSGGEQYF,-,TRBJ2-7,-,TRBV30
TGTGCCTGGGACCCTGGGTGGGGCTCCTACAATGAGCAGTTCTTC,CAWDPGWGSYNEQFF,-,TRBJ2-1,medium-sized,TRBV30
TGCGCCAGCAGCCAGCGGTCTGGCGATACGCAGTATTTT,CASSQRSGDTQYF,-,TRBJ2-3,once,TRBV5-1
TGCAGCGTCGGGAATATTGGGGAAAAACTGTTTTTT,CSVGNIGEKLFF,-,TRBJ1-4,-,TRBV29-1
TGTGCCAGCAGCTTGGGTGGGGGATTGGATACGCAGTATTTT,CASSLGGGLDTQYF,-,TRBJ2-3,-,TRBV7-3
TGTGCCAGTAGGCAGTCCGAACCCCAGCCCCAGCATTTT,CASRQSEPQPQHF,-,TRBJ1-5,few,TRBV19
TGTGCCAGCAGCTTTGGGACTTTGTACCAAGAGACCCAGTACTTC,CASSFGTLYQETQYF,-,TRBJ2-5,-,TRBV11-2